The 29 T cell receptor beta chains below were found in one sample sequenced in a study of blood T cell repertoires in COVID-19. The repertoire was sequenced with immunoSEQ multiplex PCR; TCRdb's copy has only in-frame clones and lacks some. The repertoire holds 70,000 to 90,000 clones, 75% to 85% seen once, with 9.6% in the top ten. Sequencing was performed on peripheral blood. Every receptor here comes from a middle-aged man with COVID-19, enrolled during active disease.

The genes are TRBV18 and TRBJ1-2; D possibly corresponds to TRBD1 (5 bases). The CDR3 has 13 residues. Germline V CDR1 and CDR2: KGHSH, LQKENI. V lost 5 bases, J lost 2 bases, and 9 bases lay in between. CDR3 coding DNA: TGTGCCAGCTCAGCCGACAGCAACTATGGCTACACCTTC. This codes for CASSADSNYGYTF. Complete variable domain (other parts from reference TRBV18 and TRBJ1-2): NAGVMQNPRHLVRRRGQEARLRCSPMKGHSHVYWYRQLPEEGLKFMVYLQKENIIDESGMPKERFSAEFPKEGPSILRIQQVVRGDSAAYFCASSADSNYGYTFGSGTRLTVV.

The chain employs TRBV4-2 and TRBJ1-4, with D perhaps TRBD1 (6 bases). Germline-derived CDR1 and CDR2 are LGHNA and YNFKEQ. V was clipped by 1 base and J by 8 bases, with 11 bases between them. This CDR3 region has 14 residues. For the CDR3, the DNA is TGTGCCAGCAGCCAAGGTGATAGGGGGGAAAAACTGTTTTTT. Protein sequence: CASSQGDRGEKLFF.

The J gene is TRBJ2-1, the V gene TRBV30, with D perhaps TRBD2 (6 bases). V gave up 1 base and J gave up 7 bases, with 17 bases separating them. This CDR3 spans 15 amino acids. The germline CDR1 and CDR2 sequences are GTSNPN and SVGIG (reference sequence). The CDR3 DNA reads as TGTGCCTGGAGTGCTTGGGAGGCCCCCGGGAATGAGCAGTTCTTC. Translation: CAWSAWEAPGNEQFF. Full variable domain (remainder filled in from reference TRBV30 and TRBJ2-1): SQTIHQWPATLVQPVGSPLSLECTVEGTSNPNLYWYRQAAGRGLQLLFYSVGIGQISSEVPQNLSASRPQDRQFILSSKKLLLSDSGFYLCAWSAWEAPGNEQFFGPGTRLTVL.

A few counts support this clone. V and J are TRBV9 and TRBJ2-7, with 7 bases that match TRBD1. CDR3 length equals 15 residues. Germline loops: CDR1 SGDLS, CDR2 YYNGEE. V shed 0 bases, J shed 1 base, and the junction held 4 bases outside the gene matches. CDR3 nucleotides: TGTGCCAGCAGCGTAGGGACAGGTTTTTCCTACGAGCAGTACTTC. It is translated as CASSVGTGFSYEQYF.

The chain has TRBV7-2 and TRBJ2-1; D possibly corresponds to TRBD2 (6 bases). The V gene lost 4 bases and the J gene lost 7 bases, with 17 bases spanning the gap. CDR1 SGHTA and CDR2 FQGNSA come from the germline V gene. CDR3 size: 15 residues. The CDR3 sequence is CASSSRLGEVNEQFF. The CDR3 nucleotides are TGTGCCAGCAGCTCCAGACTAGGTGAAGTAAATGAGCAGTTCTTC.

The chain recombines TRBV9 with TRBJ1-1; D is possibly TRBD1 (5 bases). CDR3 size: 14 residues. The V and J ends lost 0 bases and 5 bases respectively, with 11 bases between them. From germline, CDR1 is SGDLS and CDR2 YYNGEE. In DNA, the CDR3 is TGTGCCAGCAGCGTAGATCAGGGAGGAACTGAAGCTTTCTTT. Amino acid sequence: CASSVDQGGTEAFF.

This clone was seen only once. The chain recombines TRBV5-1 with TRBJ2-1; 8 bases align to TRBD2. Germline trimming cut 0 bases from V and 6 bases from J; bases unmatched to any gene: 5. Germline-derived CDR1 and CDR2 are SGHRS and YFSETQ. The CDR3 loop spans 15 amino acids. Here the CDR3 DNA reads TGCGCCAGCAGCTTGGTGGTTAGCGGGACCAATGAGCAGTTCTTC. This translates into CASSLVVSGTNEQFF.

This clone occurred a few times. The rearrangement joins TRBV27 to TRBJ2-1; D not resolved. Trimming pared 4 bases from V and 1 base from J, leaving 8 bases between. The CDR3 spans 14 residues. The germline V gene has CDR1 MNHEY and CDR2 SMNVEV (reference sequence). In DNA, the CDR3 is TGTGCCAGCAGTTCCTCAGTTTCCTACAATGAGCAGTTCTTC. Encoded protein: CASSSSVSYNEQFF.

This clone came up once. This chain connects TRBV10-2 to TRBJ1-5, with D unresolved. This CDR3 is 13 amino acids long. Trimming cost V 1 base and J 7 bases, with 8 bases left between them. The germline V gene encodes CDR1 WSHSY and CDR2 SAAADI. CDR3 loop: CASSEFGGQPQHF. The CDR3 nucleotides are TGCGCCAGCAGTGAGTTCGGCGGGCAGCCCCAGCATTTT.

In this sample, this clone turned up once. The chain links TRBV7-2 to TRBJ2-1; 11 positions agree with TRBD2. CDR3 size: 15 residues. V was clipped by 6 bases and J by 4 bases; unmatched bases: 5. Germline V CDR1 and CDR2: SGHTA, FQGNSA. The CDR3 spells CASSPTSGSYNEQFF. DNA for the CDR3: TGTGCCAGCAGTCCAACTAGCGGGAGTTACAATGAGCAGTTCTTC. Based on the CDR3 plus reference TRBV7-2 and TRBJ2-1, the full variable domain is GAGVSQSPSNKVTEKGKDVELRCDPISGHTALYWYRQSLGQGLEFLIYFQGNSAPDKSGLPSDRFSAERTGGSVSTLTIQRTQQEDSAVYLCASSPTSGSYNEQFFGPGTRLTVL.

The chain couples TRBV7-2 to TRBJ2-7, with D possibly TRBD2 on 5 matching bases. V was cut by 5 bases and J by 4 bases, with 18 bases left in between. The CDR3 has 15 residues. Per germline, CDR1 SGHTA and CDR2 FQGNSA. DNA for the CDR3: TGTGCCAGCAGCCTCGGTGGGGAGAGACGTTACGAGCAGTACTTC. Protein sequence: CASSLGGERRYEQYF.

V gene TRBV19 combines with J gene TRBJ1-3, with D unclear. Germline CDR1 LNHDA, CDR2 SQIVND (reference sequence). CDR3 length equals 14 residues. Trimming removed 7 bases from V and 0 bases from J, with 10 bases in between. CDR3 protein: CASIQSGSGNTIYF. CDR3 sequence (DNA): TGTGCCAGTATACAGTCTGGCTCTGGAAACACCATATATTTT.

V and J are TRBV27 and TRBJ1-5; 9 bases agree with TRBD1. The CDR3 runs to 16 residues. V lost 4 bases to trimming and J lost 4 bases; unmatched junction nucleotides: 8. Germline V gives CDR1 MNHEY, CDR2 SMNVEV (reference sequence). The DNA of the CDR3 is TGTGCCAGCAGTTCCCGGACAGGGGCAACGAATCAGCCCCAGCATTTT. It codes for CASSSRTGATNQPQHF.

This sequence joins TRBV25-1 and TRBJ1-1, with 9 bases aligning to TRBD1. In germline, CDR1 is MGHDK, CDR2 SYGVNS. V gave up 7 bases and J gave up 2 bases; unmatched junction bases: 2. This CDR3 is built from 13 residues. CDR3 coding DNA: TGTGCCAGCATGGGACAGGGCAACACTGAAGCTTTCTTT. As protein: CASMGQGNTEAFF.

This sequence joins TRBV18 and TRBJ2-5; perhaps TRBD2 as D (6 bases). With 6 bases removed from V and 1 base from J, the gap between germline ends came to 9 bases. The CDR3 sequence is 13 residues long. Looked up from germline, CDR1 is KGHSH and CDR2 is LQKENI. CDR3 sequence: CASSGGAQETQYF. CDR3 nucleotides: TGTGCCAGCTCGGGGGGAGCCCAAGAGACCCAGTACTTC.

V gene TRBV7-2 combines with J gene TRBJ1-2; D ambiguous. Germline V gene data show CDR1 as SGHTA and CDR2 as FQGNSA. This CDR3 contains 14 residues. Trimming left V 6 bases short and J 8 bases short, with 19 bases between. Written as DNA, the CDR3 is TGTGCCAGCAGTCGGGATGGAAGGAGAGAGGGCTACACCTTC. The encoded protein is CASSRDGRREGYTF.

The gene calls are TRBV19 and TRBJ1-1; D gene ambiguous. Trimming removed 6 bases from V and 1 base from J, with 15 bases in between. This CDR3 comprises 15 residues. From germline, CDR1 is LNHDA and CDR2 SQIVND (reference sequence). CDR3 in amino acids: CASSLITGGNTEAFF. The CDR3 DNA reads TGTGCCAGTAGCCTGATAACCGGAGGGAACACTGAAGCTTTCTTT.

In DNA form, the CDR3 reads TGTGCCAGCAGGGCTCCGGGACAGTTCAGTCAGCCCCAGCATTTT. Translating it yields CASRAPGQFSQPQHF. This rearrangement joins TRBV6-5 to TRBJ1-5, with 7 bases identical to TRBD1. After removal of 6 bases from V and 6 bases from J, the junction contained 11 bases not matched to a gene. Germline V lookup: CDR1 MNHEY, CDR2 SVGAGI. CDR3 length equals 15 residues.

In this sample, this clone turned up once. The gene calls are TRBV4-2 and TRBJ1-1; D perhaps matches TRBD1 (6 bases). Per germline, CDR1 LGHNA and CDR2 YNFKEQ. Trimming pared 3 bases from V and 6 bases from J, leaving 17 bases between. This CDR3 has 15 residues. CDR3 DNA sequence: TGTGCCAGCAGCCACCCGGTCGGGGGGCGGCCTGAAGCTTTCTTT. This codes for CASSHPVGGRPEAFF.

This chain uses TRBV7-9 with TRBJ1-4, with TRBD1 matching over 7 bases. This CDR3 has 15 residues. The germline V gene has CDR1 SEHNR and CDR2 FQNEAQ (reference sequence). Trimming at V came to 5 bases and at J to 4 bases, leaving 7 bases not matched to a gene. CDR3 residues: CASSGRDRLNEKLFF. In DNA, the CDR3 is TGTGCCAGCAGCGGCCGGGACAGACTTAATGAAAAACTGTTTTTT. The full variable domain, in which reference TRBV7-9 and TRBJ1-4 provide the parts outside the CDR3, is DTGVSQNPRHKITKRGQNVTFRCDPISEHNRLYWYRQTLGQGPEFLTYFQNEAQLEKSRLLSDRFSAERPKGSFSTLEIQRTEQGDSAMYLCASSGRDRLNEKLFFGSGTQLSVL.

The V and J genes are TRBV4-3 and TRBJ1-4, with D perhaps TRBD1 (5 bases). This CDR3 has 15 residues. Deletions cut 2 bases from V and 3 bases from J, with 10 bases between. Germline assignment: CDR1 LGHNA and CDR2 YSLEER. In DNA form, the CDR3 reads TGCGCCAGCAGCCAAATTGGGGCTTCTAATGAAAAACTGTTTTTT. It yields the protein CASSQIGASNEKLFF.

This chain uses TRBV28 with TRBJ1-1; no clear D. Trimming pared 2 bases from V and 7 bases from J, leaving 11 bases between. Germline V lookup: CDR1 MDHEN, CDR2 SYDVKM. The CDR3 covers 13 residues. In DNA form, the CDR3 reads TGTGCCAGCAGTTTACCCTCGTTAATTGAAGCTTTCTTT. Its protein is CASSLPSLIEAFF.

The rearrangement joins TRBV6-5 to TRBJ2-7; 9 positions match TRBD1. The CDR3 totals 15 residues. Germline V gene lookup returns CDR1 MNHEY and CDR2 SVGAGI. The V segment lost 0 bases and the J segment 5 bases; nucleotides outside the gene matches: 5. The CDR3 here is CASSYSGQGTDEQYF. In DNA form, the CDR3 reads TGTGCCAGCAGTTACTCGGGACAGGGAACCGACGAGCAGTACTTC.

This sequence joins TRBV11-2 and TRBJ2-1, with TRBD2 identical over 7 bases. This CDR3 comprises 15 residues. Per germline, CDR1 SGHAT and CDR2 FQNNGV. After removal of 0 bases from V and 7 bases from J, the junction contained 6 bases not matched to a gene. CDR3 loop: CASSLEPGGRNEQFF. CDR3 bases: TGTGCCAGCAGCTTAGAACCCGGGGGGAGGAATGAGCAGTTCTTC. Together with reference TRBV11-2 and TRBJ2-1, the CDR3 gives the full variable domain: EAGVAQSPRYKIIEKRQSVAFWCNPISGHATLYWYQQILGQGPKLLIQFQNNGVVDDSQLPKDRFSAERLKGVDSTLKIQPAKLEDSAVYLCASSLEPGGRNEQFFGPGTRLTVL.

The V and J genes are TRBV19 and TRBJ2-5; D possibly corresponds to TRBD1 (6 bases). V gave up 3 bases and J gave up 5 bases, with 16 bases separating them. This CDR3 has 15 amino acids. Germline V gene data show CDR1 as LNHDA and CDR2 as SQIVND (reference sequence). DNA for the CDR3: TGTGCCAGTAGTATCGCCGGGACACCGGCGGAGACCCAGTACTTC. Its protein product is CASSIAGTPAETQYF.

The chain joins TRBV6-6 to TRBJ1-6, with D uncertain. Germline V gene lookup returns CDR1 MNHNY and CDR2 SVGAGI (reference sequence). The ends were cut back, 5 bases at V and 4 bases at J, with 9 bases in the middle. The CDR3 runs 14 residues. The CDR3 region is CASSNQDYNSPLHF. The CDR3 DNA sequence: TGTGCCAGCAGTAACCAGGATTATAATTCACCCCTCCACTTT.

The rearrangement uses TRBV7-9 and TRBJ2-7, with 8 bases identical to TRBD2. V lost 4 bases to trimming and J lost 2 bases; unmatched junction nucleotides: 7. This CDR3 has 15 amino acids. Germline values: CDR1 SEHNR, CDR2 FQNEAQ (reference sequence). The CDR3: CASSSTTSETYEQYF. The DNA of the CDR3 is TGTGCCAGCAGCTCTACGACTAGCGAAACCTACGAGCAGTACTTC.

This clone was observed once. V usage is TRBV6-4 and J usage is TRBJ2-2, with 8 bases that match TRBD1. The CDR3 loop spans 15 amino acids. The V and J ends lost 7 bases and 4 bases, in that order; junction bases with no gene match: 8. Germline V lookup: CDR1 MRHNA, CDR2 SNTAGT. The DNA of the CDR3 is TGTGCCAGCAAACCGACAGGGGAGAGCACCGGGGAGCTGTTTTTT. Translation gives CASKPTGESTGELFF.

The chain joins TRBV7-9 to TRBJ2-3; 7 bases are a match to TRBD1. Trimming cost V 6 bases and J 3 bases; bases outside gene matches: 6. From germline, CDR1 is SEHNR and CDR2 FQNEAQ (reference sequence). This CDR3 is built from 14 residues. The DNA for the CDR3 is TGTGCCAGCAGTTGGGACAGTTATACAGATACGCAGTATTTT. Amino acid sequence: CASSWDSYTDTQYF.